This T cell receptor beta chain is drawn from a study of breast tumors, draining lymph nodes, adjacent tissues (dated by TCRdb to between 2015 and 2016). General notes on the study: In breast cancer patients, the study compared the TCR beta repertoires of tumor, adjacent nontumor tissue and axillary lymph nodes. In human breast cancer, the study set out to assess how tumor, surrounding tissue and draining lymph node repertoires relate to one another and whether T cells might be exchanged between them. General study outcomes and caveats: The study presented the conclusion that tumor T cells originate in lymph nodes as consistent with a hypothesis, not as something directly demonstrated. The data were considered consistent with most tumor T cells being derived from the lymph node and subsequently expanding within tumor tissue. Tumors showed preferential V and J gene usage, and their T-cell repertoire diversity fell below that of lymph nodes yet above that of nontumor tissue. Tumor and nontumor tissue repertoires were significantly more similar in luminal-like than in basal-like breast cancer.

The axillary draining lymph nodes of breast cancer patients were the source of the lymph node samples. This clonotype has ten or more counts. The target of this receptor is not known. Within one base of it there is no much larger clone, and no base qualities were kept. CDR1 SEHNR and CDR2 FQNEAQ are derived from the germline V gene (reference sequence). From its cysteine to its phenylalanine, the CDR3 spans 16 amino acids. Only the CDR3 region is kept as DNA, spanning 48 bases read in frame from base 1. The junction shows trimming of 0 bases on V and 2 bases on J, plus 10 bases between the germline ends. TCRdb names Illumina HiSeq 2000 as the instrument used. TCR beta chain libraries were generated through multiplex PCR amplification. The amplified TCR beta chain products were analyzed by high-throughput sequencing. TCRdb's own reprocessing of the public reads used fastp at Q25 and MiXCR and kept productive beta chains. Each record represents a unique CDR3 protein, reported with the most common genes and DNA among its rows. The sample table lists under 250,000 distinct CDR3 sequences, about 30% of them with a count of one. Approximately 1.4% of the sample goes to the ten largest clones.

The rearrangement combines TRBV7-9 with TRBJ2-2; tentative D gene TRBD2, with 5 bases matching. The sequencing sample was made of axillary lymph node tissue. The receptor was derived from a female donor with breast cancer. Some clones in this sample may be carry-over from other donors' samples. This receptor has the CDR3 CASSLADFPNTGELFF. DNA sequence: TGTGCCAGCAGCTTAGCGGACTTCCCTAACACCGGGGAGCTGTTTTTT.